This T cell receptor beta chain comes out of a study of blood T cell repertoires in COVID-19. Study summary: The samples span acute and convalescent COVID-19 from the United States, Italy and Spain. Sample material is recorded as cDNA or gDNA derived from T cells, B-cell-depleted T cells, or PBMCs.

This CDR3 region has 16 residues. Germline V gene sequence: CDR1 KGHSH, CDR2 LQKENI. The V and J ends lost 3 bases and 6 bases, in that order; junction bases with no gene match: 13. In the source study's methods: Reference gene primer amplification gave estimated nucleated cell counts. Using immunoSEQ multiplex PCR, the repertoire was profiled, and TCRdb retains in-frame clones only, with some absent. The V and J calls and clone size come from that table; D and trimming were worked out from the DNA. The sample shows about 100,000 clones, around four fifths of them seen only once. This receptor was obtained from a man between 65 and 85 years old with active or convalescent COVID-19. The chain recombines TRBV18 with TRBJ1-2, with 7 bases that match TRBD1. Material: peripheral blood. The CDR3 reads CASSPAVTGAVHGYTF. CDR3 bases: TGTGCCAGCTCACCCGCTGTTACAGGGGCAGTCCATGGCTACACCTTC.